This is a list of T cell receptor beta chains from one sample in a study of technical replicates of blood from four donors. This table comes from immunoSEQ multiplex PCR, and its TCRdb copy is limited to in-frame clones, with some not included. The data hold 55,000 to 85,000 clones, with approximately 96% observed a single time. Material for sequencing was T cells isolated from PBMCs. These receptors originate from a human donor in good health. Each CDR3 is given with its conserved first and last residue. Fields, in order: J gene, clone size, V gene, D gene, CDR3 protein. A D gene is named only where the DNA matches it firmly. Some rows have no size entry. The others give once, few or many, or a class for an expanded clone.

J gene: TRBJ1-1; clone size: .; V gene: TRBV7-3; D gene: TRBD1; CDR3 protein: CASSIQGANTEAFF
J gene: TRBJ2-1; clone size: .; V gene: TRBV5-1; D gene: TRBD2; CDR3 protein: CASSLEAGGYNEQFF
J gene: TRBJ2-2; clone size: .; V gene: TRBV28; D gene: .; CDR3 protein: CASAQGGRATGELFF
J gene: TRBJ2-3; clone size: .; V gene: TRBV7-8; D gene: TRBD1; CDR3 protein: CASSLSGTGVTDTQYF
J gene: TRBJ2-7; clone size: .; V gene: TRBV29-1; D gene: TRBD1; CDR3 protein: CSAQGASYEQYF
J gene: TRBJ2-7; clone size: .; V gene: TRBV5-6; D gene: TRBD1; CDR3 protein: CASSLGQGTREQYF
J gene: TRBJ1-4; clone size: .; V gene: TRBV1; D gene: .; CDR3 protein: CTDIAGTNEKLFF
J gene: TRBJ2-7; clone size: .; V gene: TRBV11-1; D gene: TRBD2; CDR3 protein: CASSLLSGRRYEQYF
J gene: TRBJ2-7; clone size: .; V gene: TRBV15; D gene: .; CDR3 protein: CATSRDSLSYEQYF
J gene: TRBJ2-7; clone size: .; V gene: TRBV11-2; D gene: .; CDR3 protein: CASSFPGSYEQYF
J gene: TRBJ2-7; clone size: .; V gene: TRBV27; D gene: .; CDR3 protein: CASSLSGTSFYEQYF
J gene: TRBJ2-7; clone size: .; V gene: TRBV4-1; D gene: TRBD1; CDR3 protein: CASSQEGQGYEQYF
J gene: TRBJ2-3; clone size: .; V gene: TRBV15; D gene: .; CDR3 protein: CATSSTAGTQYF
J gene: TRBJ2-7; clone size: .; V gene: TRBV5-1; D gene: .; CDR3 protein: CASSLTDSSYEQYF
J gene: TRBJ2-7; clone size: .; V gene: TRBV4-1; D gene: TRBD2; CDR3 protein: CASSQDGGDPFYEQYF
J gene: TRBJ1-4; clone size: .; V gene: TRBV19; D gene: TRBD1; CDR3 protein: CASRTQGANEKLFF
J gene: TRBJ1-4; clone size: .; V gene: TRBV5-1; D gene: .; CDR3 protein: CASSLPRGGTNEKLFF
J gene: TRBJ2-1; clone size: .; V gene: TRBV11-3; D gene: .; CDR3 protein: CASSQTDYNEQFF
J gene: TRBJ1-5; clone size: .; V gene: TRBV7-8; D gene: .; CDR3 protein: CASSPSGFESNQPQHF
J gene: TRBJ2-7; clone size: .; V gene: TRBV18; D gene: .; CDR3 protein: CASSPTFTAYEQYF
J gene: TRBJ2-3; clone size: .; V gene: TRBV11-2; D gene: .; CDR3 protein: CASSSALGVTDTQYF
J gene: TRBJ1-2; clone size: .; V gene: TRBV29-1; D gene: TRBD1; CDR3 protein: CSVGGQGVYGYTF
J gene: TRBJ1-4; clone size: .; V gene: TRBV19; D gene: .; CDR3 protein: CASRDLGLDEKLFF
J gene: TRBJ2-1; clone size: .; V gene: TRBV2; D gene: TRBD2; CDR3 protein: CASSGLATYNEQFF
J gene: TRBJ2-2; clone size: .; V gene: TRBV7-9; D gene: TRBD1; CDR3 protein: CASSLNGVRTGHTGELFF
J gene: TRBJ2-5; clone size: once; V gene: TRBV29-1; D gene: .; CDR3 protein: CSFLSQETQYF
J gene: TRBJ2-5; clone size: .; V gene: TRBV7-9; D gene: .; CDR3 protein: CASSLGGGETQYF
J gene: TRBJ1-2; clone size: once; V gene: TRBV7-9; D gene: .; CDR3 protein: CASTLGSTNYGYTF
J gene: TRBJ1-1; clone size: .; V gene: TRBV5-4; D gene: TRBD1; CDR3 protein: CASSPVPDRESYTEAFF
J gene: TRBJ2-7; clone size: .; V gene: TRBV11-2; D gene: TRBD1; CDR3 protein: CASTLNRDSRLYEQYF
J gene: TRBJ1-5; clone size: .; V gene: TRBV5-1; D gene: .; CDR3 protein: CASSLGDSSNQPQHF
J gene: TRBJ1-2; clone size: once; V gene: TRBV19; D gene: .; CDR3 protein: CASTVTEYYGYTF
J gene: TRBJ2-7; clone size: once; V gene: TRBV7-9; D gene: TRBD2; CDR3 protein: CASSSLAGESSYEQYF
J gene: TRBJ1-4; clone size: .; V gene: TRBV13; D gene: TRBD1; CDR3 protein: CASSLAGGRGEKLFF
J gene: TRBJ2-4; clone size: .; V gene: TRBV5-1; D gene: TRBD1; CDR3 protein: CASSLLTGEEGIQYF
J gene: TRBJ2-1; clone size: .; V gene: TRBV7-9; D gene: .; CDR3 protein: CASSYAGFNEQFF
J gene: TRBJ2-3; clone size: .; V gene: TRBV5-1; D gene: TRBD1; CDR3 protein: CASSIRGTDTQYF
J gene: TRBJ1-2; clone size: .; V gene: TRBV5-1; D gene: .; CDR3 protein: CASSLGYGYTF
J gene: TRBJ2-7; clone size: .; V gene: TRBV7-2; D gene: TRBD1; CDR3 protein: CASSPSGTVYEQYF
J gene: TRBJ2-7; clone size: .; V gene: TRBV27; D gene: TRBD1; CDR3 protein: CASSRRQGSYEQYF
J gene: TRBJ1-6; clone size: .; V gene: TRBV7-8; D gene: .; CDR3 protein: CASSIRALAGNSPLHF
J gene: TRBJ2-7; clone size: .; V gene: TRBV7-9; D gene: TRBD1; CDR3 protein: CASSLVGTASYEQYF
J gene: TRBJ2-5; clone size: .; V gene: TRBV2; D gene: TRBD2; CDR3 protein: CASIREVGETQYF
J gene: TRBJ2-7; clone size: .; V gene: TRBV4-1; D gene: .; CDR3 protein: CASSQDFGFYEQYF
J gene: TRBJ2-7; clone size: .; V gene: TRBV5-6; D gene: .; CDR3 protein: CASRAGQRATYEQYF
J gene: TRBJ1-3; clone size: .; V gene: TRBV5-1; D gene: .; CDR3 protein: CASSPTGLGDTIYF
J gene: TRBJ2-7; clone size: .; V gene: TRBV7-2; D gene: .; CDR3 protein: CASSSFYEQYF
J gene: TRBJ1-6; clone size: .; V gene: TRBV6-5; D gene: TRBD1; CDR3 protein: CASSFLPRTGGSPLHF
J gene: TRBJ2-1; clone size: .; V gene: TRBV10-1; D gene: TRBD1; CDR3 protein: CASKGGTGVDEQFF
J gene: TRBJ1-5; clone size: .; V gene: TRBV7-9; D gene: .; CDR3 protein: CASSAGVYWEPQHF
J gene: TRBJ2-7; clone size: .; V gene: TRBV7-9; D gene: TRBD1; CDR3 protein: CASSFGQAFSYEQYF
J gene: TRBJ2-7; clone size: .; V gene: TRBV13; D gene: TRBD1; CDR3 protein: CASSFSIDREFYEQYF
J gene: TRBJ2-7; clone size: once; V gene: TRBV13; D gene: .; CDR3 protein: CASSPSNSRYEQYF
J gene: TRBJ2-6; clone size: .; V gene: TRBV5-1; D gene: .; CDR3 protein: CASSLGAGAGANVLTF
J gene: TRBJ2-1; clone size: .; V gene: TRBV6-5; D gene: .; CDR3 protein: CASSYDSNNEQFF
J gene: TRBJ1-6; clone size: .; V gene: TRBV2; D gene: TRBD1; CDR3 protein: CASRGTGGNSPLHF
J gene: TRBJ1-2; clone size: .; V gene: TRBV6-5; D gene: TRBD1; CDR3 protein: CASSYSATGGNYGYTF
J gene: TRBJ2-2; clone size: once; V gene: TRBV2; D gene: .; CDR3 protein: CAKTSNTGELFF
J gene: TRBJ2-3; clone size: .; V gene: TRBV27; D gene: TRBD2; CDR3 protein: CASSLRLATDTQYF